The rows below give T cell receptor beta chains drawn from one sample of a study of T cell responses to AZD1222 COVID-19 vaccine. Measured with immunoSEQ multiplex PCR; TCRdb has only the in-frame clones, and not every one. Of 70,000 or so clones listed, over 65% are singletons. The source material was peripheral blood, sampled 28 days after the second AZD1222 dose. The source is an adult who received the AZD1222 COVID-19 vaccine. The conserved cysteine and the conserved F or W are not part of the CDR3 here. Fields, in order: V gene, D gene, J gene, CDR3 protein. A D gene is named only where the DNA matches it firmly.

TRBV27	.	TRBJ2-6	ASREGASSGANVLT
TRBV10-3	.	TRBJ2-7	AIRDGRTQNEQY
TRBV10-1	.	TRBJ1-2	ASSADGNYGYT
TRBV12-5	.	TRBJ2-2	ASGLTPGTGELF
TRBV5-4	TRBD1	TRBJ1-1	ASSSKRGTVNEAF
TRBV25-1	.	TRBJ2-5	ASSEIPSETQY
TRBV7-8	.	TRBJ1-2	ASSLDRQGGYGYT
TRBV7-8	.	TRBJ1-2	ASSLRREGGYT
TRBV27	TRBD1	TRBJ1-5	ASSLSGGQGSNQPQH
TRBV10-1	.	TRBJ1-5	ASSESAGQPQH
TRBV3-1/TRBV3-2	TRBD1	TRBJ2-7	ASSQDGRDRVS
TRBV11-2	TRBD1	TRBJ2-7	ASSQTTGGGHSQY
TRBV29-1	TRBD1	TRBJ2-7	SVSDRGSSYEQY
TRBV6-5	TRBD1	TRBJ1-6	ASSYRDRGSPLH
TRBV5-1	TRBD1	TRBJ2-5	ASSRGRLEKETQY
TRBV11-3	.	TRBJ2-7	ASSVAGHHYEQY
TRBV6-5	TRBD2	TRBJ2-3	ASTRGLASDTQY
TRBV28	TRBD1	TRBJ1-2	ASSWEIQGGFGGYT
TRBV3-1/TRBV3-2	.	TRBJ1-2	ASSQGGGTYGYT
TRBV13	.	TRBJ2-7	ASSPKGQGFDEQY
TRBV9	TRBD1	TRBJ1-1	ASSVAGGGGEAF
TRBV10-1	.	TRBJ2-3	ATSRATDTQY
TRBV6-5	.	TRBJ1-1	ASSYYGTEAF
TRBV3-1/TRBV3-2	.	TRBJ2-1	ASSQSGQREF
TRBV7-9	.	TRBJ2-7	ASSLARDNSYEQY
TRBV10-3	TRBD1	TRBJ1-1	AISDHRDRATEAF
TRBV5-1	.	TRBJ2-7	ASSLQGLDYEQY
TRBV5-1	TRBD1	TRBJ1-2	ASSPLPPGQGVDGYT
TRBV11-2	TRBD1	TRBJ2-2	ASRLQGARGTGELF
TRBV27	.	TRBJ1-1	ARDYRNTEAF
TRBV15	.	TRBJ2-5	ATSRFRGQRLKETQY
TRBV3-1/TRBV3-2	TRBD2	TRBJ2-7	ASGFGTSGGRVYEQY
TRBV6-5	.	TRBJ2-7	ASSYDGNSYEQY
TRBV16	.	TRBJ2-7	ASSHLRQVDYEQY
TRBV15	TRBD1	TRBJ1-3	ATRGENRGAGNTIY
TRBV30	TRBD1	TRBJ1-4	ARQGALGEKLF
TRBV7-9	.	TRBJ2-7	ASSNYRQASYEQY
TRBV18	.	TRBJ2-1	ASSPPLGSGDYNEQF
TRBV7-9	TRBD2	TRBJ2-1	ASSQELGTSGSTNEQF
TRBV9	TRBD1	TRBJ2-1	ASSVGGQGTYNEQF
TRBV5-1	.	TRBJ2-1	ASSLAGVDYNEQF
TRBV10-3	.	TRBJ1-1	AISELSGEAF
TRBV5-6	TRBD1	TRBJ1-2	ASSPRTGGNYGYT
TRBV4-1	.	TRBJ1-4	ASSQESTFLNEKLF
TRBV27	TRBD2	TRBJ2-7	ASSLSFGTSGRFYEQY
TRBV5-4	.	TRBJ2-3	ASSLGGSWADTQY
TRBV7-9	.	TRBJ2-7	ASSFGRREQY
TRBV29-1	.	TRBJ1-1	SVNHWVGTEAF
TRBV9	.	TRBJ1-3	ASSVGLSAGNTIY